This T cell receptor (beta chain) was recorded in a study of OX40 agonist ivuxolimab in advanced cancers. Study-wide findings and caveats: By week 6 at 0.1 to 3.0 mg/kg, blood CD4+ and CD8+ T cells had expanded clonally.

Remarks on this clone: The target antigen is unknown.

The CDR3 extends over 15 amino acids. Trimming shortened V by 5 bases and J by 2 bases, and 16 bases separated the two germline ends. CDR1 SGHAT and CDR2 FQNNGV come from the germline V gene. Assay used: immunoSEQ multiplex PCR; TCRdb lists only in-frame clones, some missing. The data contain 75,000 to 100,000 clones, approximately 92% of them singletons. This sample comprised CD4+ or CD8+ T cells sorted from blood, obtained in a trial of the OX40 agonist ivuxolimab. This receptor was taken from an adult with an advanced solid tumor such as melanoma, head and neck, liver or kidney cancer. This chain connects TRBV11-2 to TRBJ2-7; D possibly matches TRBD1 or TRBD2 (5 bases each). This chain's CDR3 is CASSPPGRNTYEQYF. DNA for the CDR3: TGTGCCAGCAGCCCTCCGGGGCGGAACACCTACGAGCAGTACTTC.